Each of the 7 T cell receptor beta chains below was sequenced from the same sample in a study of beta chain features in type 1 diabetes (dated by TCRdb to between 2018 and 2020). Library method: the immunoSEQ multiplex PCR assay. All of the isolated RNA was reverse transcribed with the High Capacity cDNA Reverse Transcription Kit, so expressed TCRB transcripts were sequenced. The clones in this table, taken by TCRdb from immuneACCESS, are in-frame only. Not every clone is retained; where verified, under half of the shortfall comes from an unresolved V gene, and the cause of the rest is unknown. The sample table records 200,000 to 250,000 clones; roughly 10% of these occur just once. The ten most abundant clones make up 1% to 1.5% of the sample. The sequencing input was central memory CD4+ T cells from blood. The origin of the receptors is a man aged 18 to 30 in good health.

The CDR3 region is CASSRDLVERGYTF. In DNA, the CDR3 is TGTGCCAGCTCACGCGACTTAGTTGAACGGGGCTACACCTTC. The chain employs TRBV18 and TRBJ1-2; unclear D gene. Trimming left V 4 bases short and J 8 bases short, with 17 bases between. CDR1 is KGHSH and CDR2 is LQKENI in the germline V gene. This CDR3 spans 14 amino acids.

The chain uses TRBV4-2 and TRBJ2-3, with TRBD1 matching 7 bases. The CDR3 runs to 15 residues. Germline loops: CDR1 LGHNA, CDR2 YNFKEQ. After removal of 4 bases from V and 0 bases from J, the junction contained 4 bases not matched to a gene. DNA for the CDR3: TGTGCCAGCAGCCTTCGGACAGGTAGCACAGATACGCAGTATTTT. Its translation: CASSLRTGSTDTQYF.

The CDR3 loop is CASSVGRGGNQPQHF. CDR3 bases: TGTGCCAGTAGTGTCGGCAGGGGTGGCAATCAGCCCCAGCATTTT. The chain recombines TRBV19 with TRBJ1-5; TRBD1 is a possible D gene (6 bases). The length of the CDR3 is 15 residues. V was pared by 5 bases and J by 2 bases, with 13 bases between. CDR1 and CDR2 from the germline V gene are LNHDA and SQIVND (reference sequence).

In DNA, the CDR3 is TGCGCCAGCAGCTTGGGACAGGCGGGGGCCAACGTCCTGACTTTC. Protein product: CASSLGQAGANVLTF. The chain combines TRBV5-1 with TRBJ2-6, with D possibly TRBD1 on 6 matching bases. Germline V gives CDR1 SGHRS, CDR2 YFSETQ. This CDR3 is built from 15 residues. Trimming cost V 0 bases and J 4 bases, with 8 bases left between them.

In its sample, this clone was seen a few times. The chain combines TRBV7-2 with TRBJ2-3, with D possibly being TRBD1 (6 bases). The V and J ends lost 4 bases and 0 bases respectively, with 11 bases between them. Germline CDR1 and CDR2: SGHTA and FQGNSA. The CDR3 is 15 amino acids. The CDR3 nucleotides are TGTGCCAGCAGCTCCGGACAGACCAGCACAGATACGCAGTATTTT. It is translated as CASSSGQTSTDTQYF.

V and J are TRBV5-4 and TRBJ2-2; TRBD2 aligns across 10 bases. The CDR3 has 15 residues. The J segment lost 7 bases and the V segment lost 4 bases, leaving 7 bases of the junction unmatched. Germline V gene lookup returns CDR1 SGHNT and CDR2 YYREEE (reference sequence). The CDR3 loop reads CASSRLAGAGGELFF. CDR3 in DNA: TGTGCCAGCAGCCGCCTAGCGGGAGCGGGCGGGGAGCTGTTTTTT.

At least ten counts were recorded for this clone. This chain joins TRBV9 and TRBJ2-1; 11 nucleotides align to TRBD2. Germline CDR1 and CDR2: SGDLS and YYNGEE. V trimming: 2 bases; J trimming: 6 bases; junction bases outside the gene matches: 7. The CDR3 extends over 16 amino acids. CDR3 sequence reads: CASSVQTSGTINEQFF. In nucleotides, the CDR3 is TGTGCCAGCAGCGTTCAGACTAGCGGGACGATCAATGAGCAGTTCTTC.